One and the same sample provided the 10 T cell receptor beta chains below, sequenced in a study of T cell responses to AZD1222 COVID-19 vaccine. Using immunoSEQ multiplex PCR, the repertoire was profiled, and TCRdb retains in-frame clones only, with some absent. The table includes around 140,000 clones, around 93% detected once. Sequences were derived from peripheral blood, sampled on day 0 of AZD1222 vaccination. The receptors come from an adult in good health.

The chain recombines TRBV5-6 with TRBJ1-2, with TRBD1 identical over 8 bases. V gave up 6 bases and J gave up 10 bases; unmatched junction bases: 5. CDR1 and CDR2 from the germline V gene are SGHDT and YYEEEE. This CDR3 spans 11 amino acids. CDR3 in amino acids: CASNLQGVYTF. CDR3 coding DNA: TGTGCCAGCAACCTACAGGGGGTCTACACCTTC.

This chain uses TRBV18 with TRBJ1-5; D call uncertain. The V gene lost 2 bases and the J gene lost 1 base, with 9 bases spanning the gap. The germline V gene has CDR1 KGHSH and CDR2 LQKENI. This CDR3 is built from 15 residues. The CDR3 nucleotides are TGTGCCAGCTCACCAAGTCACGGAAGCAATCAGCCCCAGCATTTT. Encoded protein: CASSPSHGSNQPQHF.

The chain has TRBV29-1 and TRBJ2-4; D tentatively fits TRBD1 or TRBD2 (5 bases each). V was pared by 7 bases and J by 14 bases, with 21 bases between. The CDR3 length is 12 residues. Germline CDR1 is SQVTM and CDR2 is ANQGSEA. The CDR3 DNA follows: TGCAGCGCCTCGACCGGAGGACATATAGAGTACTTC. It encodes CSASTGGHIEYF.

V gene TRBV14 combines with J gene TRBJ1-2; 9 bases align to TRBD1. CDR3 length: 13 amino acids. The junction had 3 bases not matched to a gene; V was cut back by 6 bases and J by 4 bases. The germline CDR1 and CDR2 sequences are SGHDN and FVKESK. This CDR3 is CASRLTGGYGYTF. DNA for the CDR3: TGTGCCAGCAGGTTGACAGGGGGCTATGGCTACACCTTC. Drawing the rest from reference TRBV14 and TRBJ1-2, the complete variable domain is EAGVTQFPSHSVIEKGQTVTLRCDPISGHDNLYWYRRVMGKEIKFLLHFVKESKQDESGMPNNRFLAERTGGTYSTLKVQPAELEDSGVYFCASRLTGGYGYTFGSGTRLTVV.

V gene TRBV11-1 combines with J gene TRBJ2-7; 7 nucleotides match TRBD2. CDR1 and CDR2 (germline): SGHAT, FQDESV (reference sequence). The CDR3 contains 14 residues. V was pared by 0 bases and J by 5 bases, with 4 bases of the junction left unmatched. Here the CDR3 DNA reads TGTGCCAGCAGCTTAGCGCCCGGGACTAACGAGCAGTACTTC. Encoded protein: CASSLAPGTNEQYF.

This chain connects TRBV19 to TRBJ2-1, with D maybe TRBD2 (6 bases). The length of the CDR3 is 15 residues. The germline CDR1 and CDR2 sequences are LNHDA and SQIVND (reference sequence). V was shortened by 6 bases and J by 0 bases, with 12 bases between the two germline ends. The CDR3 sequence is CASSFRGSSYNEQFF. CDR3 DNA sequence: TGTGCCAGTAGCTTTCGGGGGAGCTCCTACAATGAGCAGTTCTTC.

The rearrangement links TRBV12-3 or TRBV12-4 to TRBJ1-1, with D uncertain. Between the trimmed V and J ends, which lost 3 bases and 1 base, there was a span of 6 bases. The CDR3 extends over 13 amino acids. The CDR3, as DNA: TGTGCCAGCAGTTTTAGCCAGAACACTGAAGCTTTCTTT. Encoded protein: CASSFSQNTEAFF.

The chain recombines TRBV11-2 with TRBJ1-6, with TRBD1 as a possible D gene (5 bases). The V gene's germline CDR1 is SGHAT and CDR2 FQNNGV. CDR3 length: 17 residues. V shed 4 bases and J shed 0 bases, with 13 bases lying between them. The CDR3 coding sequence is TGTGCCAGCAGCTCGGGACTTTTCCGCTCCTATAATTCACCCCTCCACTTT. As protein: CASSSGLFRSYNSPLHF.

V gene TRBV19 combines with J gene TRBJ2-2, with D tentatively TRBD1 (6 bases). Trimming cost V 9 bases and J 0 bases, with 8 bases left between them. In germline, CDR1 is LNHDA, CDR2 SQIVND (reference sequence). The CDR3 is 13 amino acids. DNA of the CDR3: TGTGCCAGCGCAGGGGCGAACACCGGGGAGCTGTTTTTT. Translation: CASAGANTGELFF.

This clone turned up a few times. V usage is TRBV7-8 and J usage is TRBJ1-6; no reliable D call. Germline values: CDR1 SGHVS, CDR2 FQNEAQ. The germline V and J ends were trimmed by 2 bases and 10 bases, with 6 bases remaining between them. The CDR3 spans 12 residues. In DNA, the CDR3 is TGTGCCAGCAGCTTAATCGGATCACCCCTCCACTTT. Translating it yields CASSLIGSPLHF. The variable domain in full, with the rest retrieved from reference TRBV7-8 and TRBJ1-6, is GAGVSQSPRYKVAKRGQDVALRCDPISGHVSLFWYQQALGQGPEFLTYFQNEAQLDKSGLPSDRFFAERPEGSVSTLKIQRTQQEDSAVYLCASSLIGSPLHFGNGTRLTVT.